Reported below is one TCR beta chain. Its antigen is unknown. This sample is drawn from a study of T cells and Merkel cell carcinoma outcomes. Study-level points and caveats: Reportedly, T-cell repertoire with density predicts Merkel cell carcinoma outcomes.

Here immunoSEQ multiplex PCR was the method, and the copy in TCRdb shows in-frame clones only, minus some. The sample contains roughly 3,500 clones, roughly 92% of which appear only once. The CDR3 contains 14 residues. Germline CDR1 reads MNHEY; CDR2 reads SVGAGI. With 4 bases removed from V and 9 bases from J, the gap between germline ends came to 13 bases. This receptor was identified in a human donor with Merkel cell carcinoma. The chain recombines TRBV6-5 with TRBJ1-6; D unresolved. The sequencing input was tumor tissue from Merkel cell carcinoma. The CDR3 protein is CASSFPGEGSPLHF. The CDR3 region has the DNA TGTGCCAGCAGTTTCCCCGGAGAGGGTTCACCCCTCCACTTT.